Given below is one T cell receptor beta chain in context. This clonotype was seen ten or more times. There is no known antigen for this receptor. No much larger clonotype is one base removed from it; base qualities were not supplied. This entry belongs to a study of Graves' ophthalmopathy and Graves' hyperthyroidism (dated by TCRdb to between 2017 and 2018). For the study in its entirety: Peripheral blood was collected before any treatment was given, at the time of initial diagnosis. The study used TCR beta repertoire signatures to distinguish Graves' ophthalmopathy from Graves' hyperthyroidism and to predict progression to ophthalmopathy. The independent validation cohort included some 19 hyperthyroidism patients plus 17 patients who later progressed from hyperthyroidism to ophthalmopathy. In total, 135 blood samples were TCR-sequenced: 40 to 45 ophthalmopathy, some 75 hyperthyroidism and some 17 hyperthyroidism-to-ophthalmopathy patients. The roughly 91 discovery patients were randomly split 7:3 into training and test sets. In five to seven hyperthyroidism patients, the T-cell repertoire of thyroid tissue was compared with the T-cell repertoire of blood. After sampling, hyperthyroidism patients received methimazole starting at 30 mg daily, and ophthalmopathy patients received high-dose intravenous methylprednisolone. To explore V-J signatures that separate ophthalmopathy from hyperthyroidism, a discovery set of approximately 100 patients was enrolled, consisting of 43 with ophthalmopathy and approximately 57 with stable hyperthyroidism. What the study reported, not specific to this receptor: Sample size was not statistically predetermined, and group allocation was not concealed from the investigators. In validation, the model predicted ophthalmopathy progression with nearly 71% sensitivity and 72.22% specificity; roughly 11 predicted patients were CT-confirmed with GO in a median of 6.5 months. Most expanded thyroid clonotypes with a frequency above 0.001 also appeared in blood, which suggests that blood repertoires may reflect the immune response in the thyroid. Ophthalmopathy was separated from stable hyperthyroidism by the 13-signature model with 85% to 90% sensitivity and just under 84% specificity in cross-validation and with 80%/75% in the test set.

For repertoire sequencing, TCR beta CDR3 regions were amplified from RNA transcripts. The first round of RT-PCR was done with HTBI primers and the Qiagen OneStep RT-PCR kit, and was followed by a second round of multiplex PCR, then size selection and purification. The libraries underwent paired-end sequencing with 100 bp reads on an Illumina HiSeq2000. For the original study's pipeline: SOAPnuke was used to process the reads, throwing out any read that had adapters, had uncalled bases, had a mean Phred below 15, or lacked an exact constant-primer or identifier match. COPE v1.2.5 was used to merge high-quality paired reads. Clonotypes were defined as unique nucleotide sequences and were aligned to IMGT TRB V, D and J references using MiTCR v1.1. The analysis was limited to V-J combinations with a frequency above 0.0001, which together covered more than 99% of repertoires. A TCR clonal expansion and chaos score per V-J combination was defined as the ratio of F50 clonal expansion to chaos observed in the TCRdist matrix. Welch's t-statistics and random forest were used to narrow the features down to more than 10 V-J combinations, which were then fed into a naive Bayes classifier. The similarity between thyroid and blood repertoires was quantified using the Morisita-Horn index. In-frame beta chains were kept once TCRdb had trimmed the public reads at Q25 with fastp and called clones with MiXCR. Rows are unified per CDR3 protein, each entry keeping the most common DNA and genes. V and J calls and clone size were set by TCRdb, not the authors. In all, the sample holds about 200,000 distinct CDR3 sequences, and roughly 29% of those were seen once. Around 10% of the sample is held by the ten biggest clonotypes.

Ophthalmopathy patients had moderately to severely active disease, Clinical Activity Score of at least 3, NOSPECS grade of at least 4, and disease duration under 3 months. Patients with other autoimmune diseases, uncontrolled infections, pregnancy or lactation were excluded. Diagnosis relied on clinical symptoms, serum thyroxine, TRAb, thyroid ultrasound and orbital computed tomography. Using Ficoll-Paque density gradient centrifugation, PBMCs were isolated from about 9.4 ml of fresh peripheral blood. Trizol reagent was used to extract the total RNA, and its quality was then checked on an Agilent 2100 Bioanalyzer. In the germline V gene, CDR1 corresponds to MRHNA and CDR2 to SNTAGT. The CDR3, from cysteine to phenylalanine, totals 19 residues. The only DNA kept is the CDR3, 57 bases in frame from the first base. V is pruned by 8 bases and J by 0 bases, leaving 15 bases of the junction without a gene match.

The sequenced material came from peripheral blood. The chain is made from TRBV6-4 and TRBJ2-2; TRBD2 aligns with 10 central bases. This clonotype was obtained from a man aged 50 to 59 with Graves' ophthalmopathy. Donor details come from another sample of the same person, matched by shared clones. The CDR3 here reads CASGQRASGSSANTGELFF. The DNA sequence is as follows: TGTGCCAGCGGGCAAAGGGCTAGCGGGAGTTCTGCGAACACCGGGGAGCTGTTTTTT.